This entry is about one TCR beta chain. The germline V and J ends were trimmed by 2 bases and 4 bases, with 11 bases remaining between them. This CDR3 comprises 15 residues. Germline lookup yields CDR1 SGHAT and CDR2 FQNNGV. These data are taken from a study of cytomegalovirus exposure and HLA in healthy donors. This PCR relied on a set of 60 Vbeta primers and 13 Jbeta primers. This table comes from immunoSEQ multiplex PCR, and its TCRdb copy is limited to in-frame clones, with some not included. The sample has about 110,000 clones, around 78% seen once. Input material: PBMCs. V usage is TRBV11-2 and J usage is TRBJ1-4; a weak D match, TRBD1 (5 bases). This receptor was taken from a man aged 25 to 40 in good health and CMV-seronegative. CDR3 residues: CASSLIGVGNEKLFF. In DNA form, the CDR3 reads TGTGCCAGCAGCTTAATAGGGGTTGGTAATGAAAAACTGTTTTTT.